What follows is one TCR beta chain and its context. The data were produced by immunoSEQ multiplex PCR, yet TCRdb's version contains in-frame clones alone and is incomplete. This table has about 150,000 clones, 82% appearing once. The sample originates from a study of blood T cell repertoires in COVID-19. Overall study context: PBMCs, B-cell-depleted T cells, or T cells were the source of the cDNA or gDNA that made up the material.

Germline V gives CDR1 LGHNA, CDR2 YSLEER. This CDR3 is built from 14 residues. V lost 2 bases, J lost 5 bases, and 12 bases lay in between. The sequenced sample consisted of peripheral blood. The origin of this receptor is a human donor with acute or convalescent COVID-19. The donor label of this sample is uncertain. This chain uses TRBV4-3 with TRBJ1-1; D perhaps matches TRBD1 (6 bases). In nucleotides, the CDR3 is TGCGCCAGCAGCCAAAACAGGGAGGGGACTGAAGCTTTCTTT. It codes for CASSQNREGTEAFF.